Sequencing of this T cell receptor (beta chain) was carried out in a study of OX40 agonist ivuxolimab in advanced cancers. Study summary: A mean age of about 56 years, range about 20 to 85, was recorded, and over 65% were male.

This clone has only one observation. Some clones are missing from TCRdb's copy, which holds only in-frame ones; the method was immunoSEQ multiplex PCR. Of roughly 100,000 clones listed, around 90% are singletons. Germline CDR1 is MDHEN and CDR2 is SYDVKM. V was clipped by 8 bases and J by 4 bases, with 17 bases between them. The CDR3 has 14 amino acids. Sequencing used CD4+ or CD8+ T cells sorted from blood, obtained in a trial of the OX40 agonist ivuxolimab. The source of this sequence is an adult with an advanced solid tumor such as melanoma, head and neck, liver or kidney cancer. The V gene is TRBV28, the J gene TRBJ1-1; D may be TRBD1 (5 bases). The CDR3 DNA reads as TGTGCCAGCGGCTTCCAGGGTCGGGCCACTGAAGCTTTCTTT. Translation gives CASGFQGRATEAFF. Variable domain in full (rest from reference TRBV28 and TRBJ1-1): DVKVTQSSRYLVKRTGEKVFLECVQDMDHENMFWYRQDPGLGLRLIYFSYDVKMKEKGDIPEGYSVSREKKERFSLILESASTNQTSMYLCASGFQGRATEAFFGQGTRLTVV.